This TCR beta chain emerged from a study of shared clonotypes between healthy human individuals. Study-wide context: Each donor's CD8 memory used one plate, CD8 naive two, each CD4 subset three. Study observations and caveats: Rarefaction revealed incomplete sorted-subset sequencing despite large depth.

Per germline, CDR1 LGHNA and CDR2 YSLEER. V lost 2 bases, J lost 7 bases, and 18 bases lay in between. This CDR3 has 16 residues. Original data processing: Junction-only sequences produced by ImmunoSEQ had no quality scores, so filtering differed. Assay: immunoSEQ multiplex PCR; the TCRdb copy retains only in-frame clones and omits some. Clone size and the V and J calls come from that table; the DNA yielded D and trimming. The sample consists of 2,100,000 or so clones, 95% of them appearing once. Of note for this clone: No antigen is known for it.

None of the donors, who were healthy HIV-negative adults, had recently had acute infections or vaccinations. The sequenced sample consisted of naive CD4+ T cells sorted from blood. The subset denotes: CD45RA+ positively selected. This chain uses TRBV4-3 with TRBJ2-1, with D tentatively TRBD1 or TRBD2 (5 bases each). This sequence was found in a man in his late teens or twenties in good health. CDR3 region: CASSQRDRWPSNEQFF. The DNA for the CDR3 is TGCGCCAGCAGCCAAAGGGACCGATGGCCTTCGAATGAGCAGTTCTTC.